These T cell receptor beta chains were read from a single sample in a study of T-cell reconstitution after alpha-beta-depleted transplantation in children. TCRdb ran MiXCR on the PCR reads and lists one entry per CDR3 protein. Among about 500,000 distinct CDR3 sequences listed, over 10% were seen once. The sequencing here drew on PBMCs, mostly from graft donor cells, taken 180 days after TCRalphabeta/CD19-depleted stem cell transplant. The receptors come from a female patient aged 2 to 10 who had a stem cell transplant for aplastic anemia, so the T cells may come from the graft donor. The conserved cysteine and the conserved F or W are not part of the CDR3 here.

v_call	j_call	cdr3_aa
TRBV27	TRBJ2-3	ASSAPQGADTQY
TRBV7-2	TRBJ2-1	ASSLAGVEQF
TRBV21-1	TRBJ2-1	ASSKDSHTGEQF
TRBV4-3	TRBJ1-3	ASSPEGPALSGNTIY
TRBV7-7	TRBJ2-1	ASSASGGARNEQF
TRBV20-1	TRBJ1-1	ICNRGSDTEAF
TRBV5-6	TRBJ1-1	ASSLWVIRTEAF
TRBV7-2	TRBJ2-1	ASSLASGLAHNEQF
TRBV6-6	TRBJ2-5	ASSNLGWETQY
TRBV13	TRBJ2-2	ASSRGVVVANTGELF
TRBV25-1	TRBJ1-2	ASSEYGVNYGYT
TRBV3-1	TRBJ2-5	ASSPQPRMAETQY
TRBV6-5	TRBJ1-2	ASTPGTFNYGYT
TRBV6-5	TRBJ2-7	ASSYGPGNGHEQY
TRBV6-2/TRBV6-3	TRBJ2-1	AISHTLLDEQF
TRBV29-1	TRBJ2-5	SAARGYRETQY
TRBV6-2/TRBV6-3	TRBJ1-1	ASRTGGTEAF
TRBV20-1	TRBJ1-2	SASQNYGYT
TRBV7-2	TRBJ2-4	ASSRNGRTLFPIQY
TRBV28	TRBJ1-3	ASSVTGDLGNTIY
TRBV29-1	TRBJ2-7	SVEARTGVFGEQY
TRBV29-1	TRBJ2-5	SVELDRGETQY
TRBV6-5	TRBJ2-1	ASSPDRNSYNEQF
TRBV6-5	TRBJ2-3	ASGYSGGGGDTQY
TRBV24-1	TRBJ1-6	ATSAPGADSPLH
TRBV28	TRBJ2-4	ASSLSASGKNIQY
TRBV11-2	TRBJ1-2	ASSPKRVDYGYT
TRBV29-1	TRBJ2-3	SVERIPGQVPDTQY
TRBV27	TRBJ2-1	ASSLKRGTDEQF
TRBV29-1	TRBJ1-4	SAQGGPVEKLF
TRBV9	TRBJ2-5	ASSVHGSGETQY
TRBV27	TRBJ2-5	AIQEGETQY
TRBV29-1	TRBJ2-3	SLRVRTGGTDTQY
TRBV11-2	TRBJ2-3	ASSLRYDKAGWGPDTQY
TRBV19	TRBJ1-4	ASSIGTAFVYRNEKLF
TRBV28	TRBJ1-5	ASSLIRGRENQPQH
TRBV4-3	TRBJ2-5	ASSQAGLGETQY
TRBV24-1	TRBJ2-5	AACGADETQY
TRBV27	TRBJ2-7	ASSAGTSPNTYEQY
TRBV6-2/TRBV6-3	TRBJ2-1	ASSTTGTTQF